This TCR beta chain is from a study of cytomegalovirus exposure and HLA in healthy donors. Study-wide findings and caveats: Later analysis revealed greater clonal expansion in HLA-associated TCR beta chains than in equally common others. In a later analysis, TCR beta V- and J-gene trimming was associated with a missense DCLRE1C variant.

The PCR made use of 60 Vbeta and 13 Jbeta primers. The method was immunoSEQ multiplex PCR; TCRdb's version includes in-frame clones alone and lacks a portion of them. The sample includes 100,000 or so clones, around 83% of them seen just once. Samples came from healthy bone marrow donors. This CDR3 has 15 residues. Germline lookup yields CDR1 SGHNT and CDR2 YYREEE (reference sequence). Losses at the gene ends were 2 bases for V and 2 bases for J; bases not matched to a gene: 3. This clone was seen once. Its antigen is unidentified. Sequencing was performed on PBMCs. The rearrangement uses TRBV5-4 and TRBJ1-2, with 10 bases identical to TRBD1. The clonotype was recovered from a man between 25 and 39 years old in good health and CMV-seronegative. DNA for the CDR3: TGTGCCAGCAGCTTAGAGACAGGGGGCAACTATGGCTACACCTTC. Amino acids: CASSLETGGNYGYTF.